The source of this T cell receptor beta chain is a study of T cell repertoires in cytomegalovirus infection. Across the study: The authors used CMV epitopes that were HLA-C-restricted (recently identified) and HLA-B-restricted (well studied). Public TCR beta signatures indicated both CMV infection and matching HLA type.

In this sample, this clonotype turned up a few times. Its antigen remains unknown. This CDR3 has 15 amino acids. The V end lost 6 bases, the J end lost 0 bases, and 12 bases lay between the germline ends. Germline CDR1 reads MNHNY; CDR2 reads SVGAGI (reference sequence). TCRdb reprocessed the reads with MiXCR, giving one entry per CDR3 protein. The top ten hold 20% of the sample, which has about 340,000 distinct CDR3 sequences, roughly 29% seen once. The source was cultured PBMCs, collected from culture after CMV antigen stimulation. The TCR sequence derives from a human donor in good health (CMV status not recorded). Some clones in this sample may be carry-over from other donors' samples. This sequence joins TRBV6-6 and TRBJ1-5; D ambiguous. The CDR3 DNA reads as TGTGCCAGCAGATCGACGGAAACTAGCAATCAGCCCCAGCATTTT. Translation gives CASRSTETSNQPQHF.